Listed below are T cell receptor beta chains from one sample, sequenced in a study of blood T cell repertoires in COVID-19. Sequencing used immunoSEQ multiplex PCR; TCRdb keeps in-frame clones, though not all of them. The sample contains over 110,000 clones, around 83% of which appear only once. Sequencing was carried out using peripheral blood. The receptors were sampled from a man aged 60 to 75 with active or convalescent COVID-19. CDR3s leave out the opening cysteine and the closing phenylalanine or tryptophan.

V	J	CDR3
TRBV7-6	TRBJ2-7	ASSPEQWAYEQY
TRBV30	TRBJ1-5	AWSVRDSNQPQH
TRBV3-1/TRBV3-2	TRBJ2-7	ASSQAYEQY
TRBV6-2/TRBV6-3	TRBJ2-1	ASSKRLTGLAGNNEQF
TRBV25-1	TRBJ1-6	ASRQTGGSSPLH
TRBV7-9	TRBJ2-5	ASSLSVGTSDETQY
TRBV21-1	TRBJ1-5	ASSKECVRGLLRNQPQH
TRBV30	TRBJ2-7	AWSEGGARYEQY
TRBV18	TRBJ2-1	ASSPRGGQGSYYEQF
TRBV5-4	TRBJ1-6	ASSPGQLNSPLH
TRBV15	TRBJ1-3	ATRGGQDLSRSSGNTIY
TRBV7-9	TRBJ1-4	ASSPGDSEEKLF
TRBV5-6	TRBJ1-1	ASSLGRTNTEAF
TRBV5-1	TRBJ2-5	ASSPFGGERYQETQY
TRBV19	TRBJ1-1	ASSMGTGGTEAF
TRBV18	TRBJ2-5	ASSPLTSGQETQY
TRBV6-5	TRBJ1-5	ASDWYSNQPQH